This TCR beta chain derives from a study of human T cells and chemical hapten exposure. Study summary: How much TCR each sample yielded varied, mostly because pooled library volumes differed slightly. Study results and caveats: Counts of TCRs above 1 in 1000 frequency stayed unchanged with DPC sensitization.

Per the original data handling: The number of TCRs in each sample had a median of about 96,000 and spanned roughly 20,000 to 750,000. Via MiXCR, TCRdb re-called the 5' RACE reads, giving one row per CDR3 protein. For this entry, the V and J calls and clone size follow TCRdb and not the study's own pipeline. The data show over 95,000 distinct CDR3 sequences, approximately 20% seen once. Researchers extracted total RNA from unfractionated whole blood. Details on this clonotype: The target antigen is unknown.

The V end was cut by 2 bases, the J end by 8 bases, with 13 bases between. Germline CDR1 SGDLS, CDR2 YYNGEE. This CDR3 region has 13 residues. The V gene is TRBV9, the J gene TRBJ1-2; weak D call: TRBD1 (6 bases). This receptor was obtained from a human donor in good health. The chain's CDR3 is CASSVSGTKGYTF. Written as DNA, the CDR3 is TGTGCCAGCAGCGTCTCCGGGACAAAAGGCTACACCTTC.